This entry lists 30 T cell receptor beta chains sequenced from one sample in a study of blood T cell repertoires in COVID-19. Measured with immunoSEQ multiplex PCR; TCRdb has only the in-frame clones, and not every one. The data show about 250,000 clones, around 90% seen once. Sample: PBMCs or T cells enriched from blood (not recorded which). The receptors originated from a woman aged 45-60 years who had recovered from COVID-19.

With respect to this clone: One end of the junction varies from germline; a read error may be responsible. This rearrangement joins TRBV5-1 to TRBJ2-2, with D possibly TRBD2 on 5 matching bases. The CDR3 loop spans 14 amino acids. Germline CDR1 and CDR2: SGHRS and YFSETQ. The CDR3 spells CTSSREGISGELFF. The CDR3 region has the DNA TGCACCAGCAGTCGGGAAGGGATCTCCGGGGAGCTGTTTTTT.

The gene calls are TRBV19 and TRBJ1-5, with 7 bases matching TRBD1. Germline-derived CDR1 and CDR2 are LNHDA and SQIVND (reference sequence). The trim removed 10 bases at V and 3 bases at J, leaving 6 bases unmatched. The CDR3 has 13 residues. CDR3 in amino acids: CATQGQNNQPQHF. CDR3 sequence (DNA): TGTGCCACCCAGGGACAGAACAATCAGCCCCAGCATTTT. The whole variable domain, filled in from reference TRBV19 and TRBJ1-5, reads DGGITQSPKYLFRKEGQNVTLSCEQNLNHDAMYWYRQDPGQGLRLIYYSQIVNDFQKGDIAEGYSVSREKKESFPLTVTSAQKNPTAFYLCATQGQNNQPQHFGDGTRLSIL.

The rearrangement uses TRBV19 and TRBJ1-2, with 7 bases identical to TRBD1. Germline V gene sequence: CDR1 LNHDA, CDR2 SQIVND (reference sequence). The V segment lost 6 bases and the J segment 6 bases; nucleotides outside the gene matches: 4. The CDR3 covers 12 residues. DNA of the CDR3: TGTGCCAGTAGGGGGGACAGTCATGGCTACACCTTC. It yields the protein CASRGDSHGYTF.

The chain links TRBV6-5 to TRBJ2-5; 7 nucleotides match TRBD1. Germline trimming cut 0 bases from V and 2 bases from J; bases unmatched to any gene: 0. CDR3 size: 14 residues. CDR1 is MNHEY, CDR2 SVGAGI, per germline. CDR3 region: CASSYSGQQETQYF. The DNA for the CDR3 is TGTGCCAGCAGTTACTCGGGACAGCAAGAGACCCAGTACTTC.

The chain uses TRBV30 and TRBJ1-3; D unresolved. This CDR3 region has 14 residues. V was clipped by 6 bases and J by 0 bases, with 12 bases between them. CDR1 and CDR2 from the germline V gene are GTSNPN and SVGIG (reference sequence). CDR3 nucleotide sequence: TGTGCCTGTCCGACATTGAGCTCTGGAAACACCATATATTTT. Translated, it gives CACPTLSSGNTIYF.

This chain connects TRBV5-5 to TRBJ2-4; TRBD1 matches 7 bases. Per germline, CDR1 SGHKS and CDR2 YYEKEE (reference sequence). With V trimmed by 4 bases and J by 2 bases, 6 bases remained unmatched. The CDR3 runs to 15 residues. The CDR3 DNA follows: TGTGCCAGCAGCGTCCAGACAGGGCCCAAAAACATTCAGTACTTC. It codes for CASSVQTGPKNIQYF.

The chain uses TRBV7-2 and TRBJ2-7, with 10 bases fitting TRBD1. The germline V gene has CDR1 SGHTA and CDR2 FQGNSA. Trimming cost V 3 bases and J 6 bases; bases outside gene matches: 11. The CDR3 runs 16 residues. CDR3 nucleotide sequence: TGTGCCAGCAGCTTGAGACAGGGGGCGTTTTCTGGCGAGCAGTACTTC. Residues: CASSLRQGAFSGEQYF.

The rearrangement joins TRBV3-1 (or the pseudogene TRBV3-2) to TRBJ1-6, with no clear D. The V gene lost 4 bases and the J gene lost 8 bases, with 6 bases spanning the gap. This CDR3 is built from 12 residues. The germline CDR1 and CDR2 sequences are LGHDT and YNNKEL (reference sequence). The CDR3 spells CASSRQDSPLHF. The CDR3 nucleotides read TGTGCCAGCAGCCGCCAGGATTCACCCCTCCACTTT.

The chain employs TRBV7-8 and TRBJ2-5; 12 bases line up with TRBD2. The CDR3 totals 18 residues. The J segment lost 5 bases and the V segment lost 1 base, leaving 11 bases of the junction unmatched. Germline CDR1 and CDR2: SGHVS and FQNEAQ. CDR3 region: CASSLERLAGGPKETQYF. The CDR3 DNA reads as TGTGCCAGCAGCTTAGAAAGGCTAGCGGGAGGGCCGAAGGAGACCCAGTACTTC.

V usage is TRBV4-2 and J usage is TRBJ1-3; tentatively, D is TRBD1 (6 bases). Germline V gene sequence: CDR1 LGHNA, CDR2 YNFKEQ. The V end lost 1 base, the J end lost 4 bases, and 14 bases lay between the germline ends. The CDR3 runs to 16 residues. The CDR3 protein is CASSQVSAGAGNTIYF. The CDR3 DNA sequence: TGTGCCAGCAGCCAAGTGTCAGCAGGGGCCGGAAACACCATATATTTT.

The CDR3 sequence: CASRRGNEQYF. The CDR3 DNA sequence: TGTGCCAGCAGGAGGGGGAACGAGCAGTACTTC. V usage is TRBV2 and J usage is TRBJ2-7; maybe TRBD1 (6 bases). Trimming left V 6 bases short and J 5 bases short, with 8 bases between. The CDR3 loop spans 11 amino acids. Germline-derived CDR1 and CDR2 are SNHLY and FYNNEI.

This clone showed up just a few times. The chain uses TRBV28 and TRBJ1-5, with 8 bases identical to TRBD1. This CDR3 is built from 17 residues. The ends lost 3 bases at V and 5 bases at J; junction bases unmatched: 12. Germline-derived CDR1 and CDR2 are MDHEN and SYDVKM. CDR3 residues: CASSLAPGQGFYQPQHF. Written as DNA, the CDR3 is TGTGCCAGCAGTTTGGCCCCCGGACAGGGATTTTATCAGCCCCAGCATTTT.

The genes are TRBV3-1 (or the pseudogene TRBV3-2) and TRBJ1-2, with D maybe TRBD1 (5 bases). The CDR3 runs to 14 residues. Per germline, CDR1 LGHDT and CDR2 YNNKEL (reference sequence). The V gene lost 4 bases and the J gene lost 0 bases, with 9 bases spanning the gap. CDR3 region: CASSRDSSNYGYTF. The CDR3, as DNA: TGTGCCAGCAGCCGAGACAGTTCTAACTATGGCTACACCTTC.

The chain employs TRBV4-3 and TRBJ2-1; 13 nucleotides match TRBD2. J lost 4 bases, V lost 1 base, and 13 bases had no gene match. The CDR3 has 20 amino acids. Germline V gene lookup returns CDR1 LGHNA and CDR2 YSLEER. The CDR3 bases are TGCGCCAGCAGCCAAGCCCTGCCCCGGACTAGCGGGAGCCAATACAATGAGCAGTTCTTC. Encoded protein: CASSQALPRTSGSQYNEQFF.

The chain uses TRBV2 and TRBJ1-4; D gene ambiguous. Germline CDR1 SNHLY, CDR2 FYNNEI. CDR3 length: 13 amino acids. Deletions cut 7 bases from V and 8 bases from J, with 14 bases between. In DNA, the CDR3 is TGTGCCAGCACTATCACCCTACGAGAAAAACTGTTTTTT. Its protein product is CASTITLREKLFF.

This sequence joins TRBV6-5 and TRBJ1-1, with unresolved D. This CDR3 has 15 amino acids. Trimming took 3 bases from V and 0 from J, leaving 11 bases between them. Looked up from germline, CDR1 is MNHEY and CDR2 is SVGAGI. This chain's CDR3 is CASSYTTRMNTEAFF. The CDR3 region has the DNA TGTGCCAGCAGTTATACGACACGGATGAACACTGAAGCTTTCTTT.

The rearrangement links TRBV27 to TRBJ2-7, with 12 nucleotides matching TRBD2. Germline CDR1 and CDR2: MNHEY and SMNVEV (reference sequence). J was trimmed by 2 bases and V by 6 bases; bases with no gene match: 2. This CDR3 region has 14 residues. The DNA of the CDR3 is TGTGCCAGCAGGGCTAGCGGGAGGGCCTACGAGCAGTACTTC. This translates into CASRASGRAYEQYF.

The chain links TRBV6-5 to TRBJ1-1; D ambiguous. The CDR3 spans 13 residues. Trimming shortened V by 6 bases and J by 4 bases, and 12 bases separated the two germline ends. Germline assignment: CDR1 MNHEY and CDR2 SVGAGI. The DNA for the CDR3 is TGTGCCAGCAGGGCAGGTCCTCCCACTGAAGCTTTCTTT. Protein sequence: CASRAGPPTEAFF.

V and J are TRBV6-5 and TRBJ2-7; 8 nucleotides line up with TRBD2. V gave up 4 bases and J gave up 3 bases; unmatched junction bases: 8. The CDR3 length is 15 residues. Germline V gene lookup returns CDR1 MNHEY and CDR2 SVGAGI. CDR3 sequence: CASSSRGGAGYEQYF. The CDR3 DNA reads as TGTGCCAGCAGTTCCCGGGGGGGAGCGGGCTACGAGCAGTACTTC.

J is TRBJ2-3 and V is TRBV28, with TRBD2 matching over 7 bases. V dropped 6 bases and J dropped 3; count of bases not matched to a gene: 9. Per the germline V gene, CDR1 is MDHEN and CDR2 is SYDVKM. The CDR3 sequence is 15 residues long. The CDR3 DNA is TGTGCCAGCAGCCTAGCGGACGCTCGAACAGATACGCAGTATTTT. It specifies CASSLADARTDTQYF.

This clone showed up just a few times. The J gene is TRBJ1-1, the V gene TRBV30, with TRBD1 as a possible D gene (6 bases). The CDR3 spans 19 residues. The germline V gene has CDR1 GTSNPN and CDR2 SVGIG (reference sequence). The V end was cut by 0 bases, the J end by 0 bases, with 23 bases between. The CDR3 region has the DNA TGTGCCTGGAGTGTAAGTAGGTTTGCCAGGGGTCTGATGAACACTGAAGCTTTCTTT. This codes for CAWSVSRFARGLMNTEAFF.

The CDR3 DNA is TGTGCCAGCAGTTTGGAGTTGGGAAACACCATATATTTT. Amino acids: CASSLELGNTIYF. This chain links TRBV27 with TRBJ1-3; no clear D gene. Germline CDR1 reads MNHEY; CDR2 reads SMNVEV (reference sequence). The CDR3 consists of 13 residues. Trimming cost V 3 bases and J 4 bases, with 7 bases left between them.

The V and J genes are TRBV7-8 and TRBJ2-7, with 9 bases matching TRBD1. The CDR3 contains 14 residues. Germline V gene lookup returns CDR1 SGHVS and CDR2 FQNEAQ. Trimming removed 3 bases from V and 3 bases from J; junction bases left unmatched: 3. This CDR3 is CASSLGTGNYEQYF. The CDR3 nucleotides are TGTGCCAGCAGCTTGGGGACAGGGAACTACGAGCAGTACTTC. Full variable domain (rest looked up from reference TRBV7-8 and TRBJ2-7): GAGVSQSPRYKVAKRGQDVALRCDPISGHVSLFWYQQALGQGPEFLTYFQNEAQLDKSGLPSDRFFAERPEGSVSTLKIQRTQQEDSAVYLCASSLGTGNYEQYFGPGTRLTVT.

The CDR3 DNA is TGTGCCAGCAGCTCGGTCGGGGGGCCCAACTATGGCTACACCTTC. Translated, it gives CASSSVGGPNYGYTF. The genes are TRBV27 and TRBJ1-2, with D perhaps matching TRBD1 (6 bases). This CDR3 comprises 15 residues. Germline CDR1 reads MNHEY; CDR2 reads SMNVEV (reference sequence). Deletions cut 6 bases from V and 2 bases from J, with 16 bases between.

V is TRBV28 and J is TRBJ1-4, with D tentatively TRBD1 (5 bases). CDR3 length: 15 residues. The V gene lost 5 bases and the J gene lost 4 bases, with 14 bases spanning the gap. Germline assignment: CDR1 MDHEN and CDR2 SYDVKM. The CDR3 reads CASSAAGRSNEKLFF. In DNA, the CDR3 is TGTGCCAGCAGTGCCGCGGGGCGGAGTAATGAAAAACTGTTTTTT. Together with reference TRBV28 and TRBJ1-4, the CDR3 gives the full variable domain: DVKVTQSSRYLVKRTGEKVFLECVQDMDHENMFWYRQDPGLGLRLIYFSYDVKMKEKGDIPEGYSVSREKKERFSLILESASTNQTSMYLCASSAAGRSNEKLFFGSGTQLSVL.

The rearrangement uses TRBV5-1 and TRBJ2-7; 14 bases align to TRBD2. From germline, CDR1 is SGHRS and CDR2 YFSETQ. V gave up 7 bases and J gave up 4 bases; unmatched junction bases: 4. The CDR3 contains 14 residues. CDR3 sequence: CASATSGRVYEQYF. Here the CDR3 DNA reads TGCGCCAGCGCGACTAGCGGGAGGGTATACGAGCAGTACTTC.

This chain joins TRBV5-1 and TRBJ2-1, with a possible D match to TRBD2 (5 bases). The length of the CDR3 is 13 residues. Germline CDR1 is SGHRS and CDR2 is YFSETQ. V gave up 5 bases and J gave up 6 bases, with 12 bases separating them. CDR3 protein: CASSGLATNEQFF. The CDR3 nucleotides read TGCGCCAGCAGTGGTTTAGCGACCAATGAGCAGTTCTTC. The full variable domain, in which reference TRBV5-1 and TRBJ2-1 provide the parts outside the CDR3, is KAGVTQTPRYLIKTRGQQVTLSCSPISGHRSVSWYQQTPGQGLQFLFEYFSETQRNKGNFPGRFSGRQFSNSRSEMNVSTLELGDSALYLCASSGLATNEQFFGPGTRLTVL.

This rearrangement joins TRBV14 to TRBJ1-1; unclear D gene. Deletions cut 6 bases from V and 1 base from J, with 12 bases between. This CDR3 has 14 residues. From germline, CDR1 is SGHDN and CDR2 FVKESK. The CDR3 nucleotides read TGTGCCAGCAGTCTGCGGATTACGAACACTGAAGCTTTCTTT. Translated: CASSLRITNTEAFF.

V usage is TRBV7-3 and J usage is TRBJ1-2; D remains unclear. Germline V lookup: CDR1 SGHTA, CDR2 FQGTGA. V lost 5 bases to trimming and J lost 6 bases, with 13 bases between them. The CDR3 covers 13 residues. Here the CDR3 DNA reads TGTGCCAGCAGCCCGTCGGATGCGGATGGCTACACCTTC. It translates to CASSPSDADGYTF.

This rearrangement joins TRBV18 to TRBJ1-1, with TRBD1 matching over 9 bases. This CDR3 is 18 amino acids long. CDR1 KGHSH and CDR2 LQKENI come from the germline V gene. Trimming at V came to 2 bases and at J to 8 bases, leaving 18 bases not matched to a gene. CDR3 coding DNA: TGTGCCAGCTCACCAAAATCAGGCACAGGGGGCGCGGGATTCGAAGCTTTCTTT. Translated, it gives CASSPKSGTGGAGFEAFF.